The present TCR beta chain was sequenced within a study of cytomegalovirus exposure and HLA in healthy donors. General observations from the study: In vitro, a few CMV-associated chains proved specific for CMV antigens. Associated with cytomegalovirus, according to the listing, were 164 TCR beta chains.

The table came from immunoSEQ multiplex PCR; TCRdb's copy has only in-frame clones and leaves some out. The sample has approximately 60,000 clones, roughly 90% seen once. Regarding this clone: Its antigen is not known.

This clonotype was obtained from a man aged 18 to 35 in good health and CMV-seronegative. The sequenced sample was PBMCs.

Written as DNA, the CDR3 is TGTGCCAGCTCGGGACAGCAATCTCAGCCCCAGCATTTT. This sequence encodes CASSGQQSQPQHF. This sequence joins TRBV6-5 and TRBJ1-5; 7 positions match TRBD1. This CDR3 is 13 amino acids long. The V and J ends lost 8 bases and 6 bases, in that order; junction bases with no gene match: 7. CDR1 and CDR2 (germline): MNHEY, SVGAGI.